This T cell receptor (beta chain) was recorded in a study of beta chain features in type 1 diabetes. Broader study findings: In comparison with healthy donors, patients had naive, central memory and Treg TCRB repertoires that appeared more similar. These data did not resolve whether HLA type affects TCRB rearrangement.

With regard to this clone: Its specificity is unknown.

cDNA synthesis used the whole RNA isolate, giving expressed TCRB sequences. The table came from immunoSEQ multiplex PCR; TCRdb's copy has only in-frame clones and leaves some out. The top ten clones hold approximately 6.7% of a sample with 330,000 or so clones, 12% to 15% of them seen once. Using CD45RO/CCR7/CD25/CD127/CD95/CD27, CD4+ naive, central memory, regulatory and stem cell-like memory cells were sorted. Sorting gave populations that all exceeded 98% purity. J gave up 9 bases and V 4 bases, and 11 bases lay outside the gene matches. This CDR3 region has 13 residues. Germline CDR1 and CDR2: SQVTM and ANQGSEA.

The sample consisted of central memory CD4+ T cells from blood. The TCR sequence derives from a man aged 25 to 45 in good health. V usage is TRBV29-1 and J usage is TRBJ1-1; 7 bases match TRBD1. CDR3 nucleotide sequence: TGCAGCGTTGTACAGGGGAGAACAAGGAAAGCTTTCTTT. This gives the protein CSVVQGRTRKAFF.